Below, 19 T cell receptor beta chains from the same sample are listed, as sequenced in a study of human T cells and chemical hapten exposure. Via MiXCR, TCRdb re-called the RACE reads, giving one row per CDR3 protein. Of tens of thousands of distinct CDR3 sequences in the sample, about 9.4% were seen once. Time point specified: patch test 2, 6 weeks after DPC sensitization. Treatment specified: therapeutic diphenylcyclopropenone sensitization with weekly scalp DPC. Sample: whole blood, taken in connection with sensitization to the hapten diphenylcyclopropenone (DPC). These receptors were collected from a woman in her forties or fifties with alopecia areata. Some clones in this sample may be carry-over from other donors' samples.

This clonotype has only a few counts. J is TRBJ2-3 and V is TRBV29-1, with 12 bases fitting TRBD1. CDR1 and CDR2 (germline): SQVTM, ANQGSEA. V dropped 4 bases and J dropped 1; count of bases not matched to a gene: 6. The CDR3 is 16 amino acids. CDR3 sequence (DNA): TGCAGCGTTGTGGGACAGGGGGCGGTCCGCACAGATACGCAGTATTTT. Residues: CSVVGQGAVRTDTQYF.

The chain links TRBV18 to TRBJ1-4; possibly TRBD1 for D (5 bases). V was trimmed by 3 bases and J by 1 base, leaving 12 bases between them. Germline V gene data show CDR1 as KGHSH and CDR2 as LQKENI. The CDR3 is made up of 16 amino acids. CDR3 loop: CASSPSVGGTNEKLFF. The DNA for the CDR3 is TGTGCCAGCTCACCGTCGGTGGGGGGAACTAATGAAAAACTGTTTTTT.

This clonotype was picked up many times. The CDR3 protein is CSAMALAGGPGDTQYF. The CDR3 region has the DNA TGCAGTGCTATGGCGCTAGCGGGAGGGCCAGGTGATACGCAGTATTTT. The rearrangement links TRBV20-1 to TRBJ2-3; TRBD2 matches at 12 bases. CDR1 and CDR2 from the germline V gene are DFQATT and SNEGSKA (reference sequence). The CDR3 is made up of 16 amino acids. The junction had 11 bases not matched to a gene; V was cut back by 4 bases and J by 6 bases.

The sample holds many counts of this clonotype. CDR3 in DNA: TGTGCCAGCAGCTACGGCCGGACCTACGAGCAGTACTTC. This translates into CASSYGRTYEQYF. This chain links TRBV11-2 with TRBJ2-7; D gene uncertain. Trimming removed 4 bases from V and 2 bases from J, with 9 bases in between. Germline V lookup: CDR1 SGHAT, CDR2 FQNNGV. The length of the CDR3 is 13 residues.

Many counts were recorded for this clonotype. This CDR3 is CASLSRGRSFLPFF. In DNA form, the CDR3 reads TGTGCCAGCCTCAGCAGGGGGCGTTCGTTTCTACCGTTCTTC. The chain employs TRBV27 and TRBJ2-1, with 8 bases identical to TRBD1. J was trimmed by 15 bases and V by 8 bases; bases with no gene match: 18. The CDR3 spans 14 residues. Looked up from germline, CDR1 is MNHEY and CDR2 is SMNVEV (reference sequence).

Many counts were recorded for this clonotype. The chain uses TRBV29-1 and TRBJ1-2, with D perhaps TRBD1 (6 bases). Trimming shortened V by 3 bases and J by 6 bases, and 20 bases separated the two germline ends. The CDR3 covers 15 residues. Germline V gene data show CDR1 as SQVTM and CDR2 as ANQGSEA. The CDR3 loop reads CSVDYSNRVKNGYTF. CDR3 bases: TGCAGCGTTGATTATTCGAACAGGGTTAAAAATGGCTACACCTTC.

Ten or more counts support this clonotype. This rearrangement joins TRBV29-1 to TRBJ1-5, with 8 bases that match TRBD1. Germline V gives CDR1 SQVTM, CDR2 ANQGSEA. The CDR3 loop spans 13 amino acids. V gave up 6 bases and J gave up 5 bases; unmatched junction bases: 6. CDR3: CSVQVTGDQPQHF. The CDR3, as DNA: TGCAGCGTGCAAGTGACAGGGGATCAGCCCCAGCATTTT.

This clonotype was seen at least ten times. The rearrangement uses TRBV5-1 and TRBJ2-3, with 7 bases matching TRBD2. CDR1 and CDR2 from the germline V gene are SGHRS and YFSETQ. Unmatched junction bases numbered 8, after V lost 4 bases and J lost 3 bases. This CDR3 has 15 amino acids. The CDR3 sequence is CASSPGPSGTDTQYF. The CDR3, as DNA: TGCGCCAGCAGCCCGGGCCCTAGCGGAACAGATACGCAGTATTTT.

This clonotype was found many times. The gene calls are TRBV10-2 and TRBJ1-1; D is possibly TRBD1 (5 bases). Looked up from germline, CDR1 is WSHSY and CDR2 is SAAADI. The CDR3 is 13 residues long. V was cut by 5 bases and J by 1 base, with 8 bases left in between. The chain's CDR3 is CASSYQGNTEAFF. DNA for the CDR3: TGCGCCAGCAGTTACCAGGGGAACACTGAAGCTTTCTTT.

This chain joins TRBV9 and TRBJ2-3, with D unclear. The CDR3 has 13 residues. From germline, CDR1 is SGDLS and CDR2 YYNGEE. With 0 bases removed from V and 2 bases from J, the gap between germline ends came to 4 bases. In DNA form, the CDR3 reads TGTGCCAGCAGCGTAGGTCCCACAGATACGCAGTATTTT. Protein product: CASSVGPTDTQYF.

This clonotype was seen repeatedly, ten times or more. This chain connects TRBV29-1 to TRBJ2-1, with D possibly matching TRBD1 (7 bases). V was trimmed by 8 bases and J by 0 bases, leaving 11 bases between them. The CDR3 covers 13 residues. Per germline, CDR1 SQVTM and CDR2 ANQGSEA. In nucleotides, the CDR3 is TGCAGCCCTCAGGGGGGCTCCTACAATGAGCAGTTCTTC. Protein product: CSPQGGSYNEQFF.

The DNA for the CDR3 is TGTGCCAGCAGTTTAGCCCTAGCGGGCTACGAGCAGTACTTC. It yields the protein CASSLALAGYEQYF. V gene TRBV28 combines with J gene TRBJ2-7; 8 positions match TRBD2. The length of the CDR3 is 14 residues. The germline gives CDR1 MDHEN, CDR2 SYDVKM. V lost 2 bases, J lost 3 bases, and 3 bases stayed unmatched.

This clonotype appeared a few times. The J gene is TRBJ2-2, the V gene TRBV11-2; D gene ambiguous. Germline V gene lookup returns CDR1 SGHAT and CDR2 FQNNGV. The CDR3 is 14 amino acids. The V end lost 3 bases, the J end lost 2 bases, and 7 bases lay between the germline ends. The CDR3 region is CASSLLSNTGELFF. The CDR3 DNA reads TGTGCCAGCAGCTTGTTAAGTAACACCGGGGAGCTGTTTTTT. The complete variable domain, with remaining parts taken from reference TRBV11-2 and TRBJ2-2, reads EAGVAQSPRYKIIEKRQSVAFWCNPISGHATLYWYQQILGQGPKLLIQFQNNGVVDDSQLPKDRFSAERLKGVDSTLKIQPAKLEDSAVYLCASSLLSNTGELFFGEGSRLTVL.

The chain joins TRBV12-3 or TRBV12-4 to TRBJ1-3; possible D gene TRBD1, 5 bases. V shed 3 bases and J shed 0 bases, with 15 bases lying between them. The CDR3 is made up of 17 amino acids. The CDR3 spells CASSFYLGATSGNTIYF. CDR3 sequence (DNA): TGTGCCAGCAGTTTTTACCTTGGGGCCACCTCTGGAAACACCATATATTTT.

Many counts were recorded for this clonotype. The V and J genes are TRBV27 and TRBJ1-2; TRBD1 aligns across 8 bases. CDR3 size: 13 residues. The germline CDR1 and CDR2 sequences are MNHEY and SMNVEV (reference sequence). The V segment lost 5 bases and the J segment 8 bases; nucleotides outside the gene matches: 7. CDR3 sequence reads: CASSPTGDGGYTF. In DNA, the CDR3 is TGTGCCAGCAGTCCGACAGGGGATGGAGGCTACACCTTC.

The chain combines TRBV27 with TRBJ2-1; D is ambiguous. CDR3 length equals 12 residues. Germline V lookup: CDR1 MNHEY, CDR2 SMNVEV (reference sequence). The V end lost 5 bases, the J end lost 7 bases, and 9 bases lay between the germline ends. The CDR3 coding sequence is TGTGCCAGCAGTCCGAGGTTGAATGAGCAGTTCTTC. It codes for CASSPRLNEQFF.

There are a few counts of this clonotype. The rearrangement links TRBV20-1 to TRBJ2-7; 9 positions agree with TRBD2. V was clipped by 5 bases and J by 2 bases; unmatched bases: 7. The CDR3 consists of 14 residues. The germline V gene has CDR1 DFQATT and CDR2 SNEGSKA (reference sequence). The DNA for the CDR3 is TGCAGTGCTTCTTCTAGCGGGGCTACCTACGAGCAGTACTTC. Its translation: CSASSSGATYEQYF.

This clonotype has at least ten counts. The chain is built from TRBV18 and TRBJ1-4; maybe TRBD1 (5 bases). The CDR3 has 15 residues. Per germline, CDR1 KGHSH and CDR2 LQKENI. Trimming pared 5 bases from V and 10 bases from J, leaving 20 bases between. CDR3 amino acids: CASSAFGTDRAKLFF. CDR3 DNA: TGTGCCAGCTCAGCGTTCGGGACGGACCGAGCAAAACTGTTTTTT.

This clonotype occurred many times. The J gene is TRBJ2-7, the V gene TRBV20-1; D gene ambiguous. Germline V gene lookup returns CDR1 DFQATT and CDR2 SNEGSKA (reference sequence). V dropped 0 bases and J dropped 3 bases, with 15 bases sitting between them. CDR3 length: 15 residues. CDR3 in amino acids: CSAREFYPRFYEQYF. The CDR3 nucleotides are TGCAGTGCTAGAGAGTTCTATCCGAGATTCTACGAGCAGTACTTC.